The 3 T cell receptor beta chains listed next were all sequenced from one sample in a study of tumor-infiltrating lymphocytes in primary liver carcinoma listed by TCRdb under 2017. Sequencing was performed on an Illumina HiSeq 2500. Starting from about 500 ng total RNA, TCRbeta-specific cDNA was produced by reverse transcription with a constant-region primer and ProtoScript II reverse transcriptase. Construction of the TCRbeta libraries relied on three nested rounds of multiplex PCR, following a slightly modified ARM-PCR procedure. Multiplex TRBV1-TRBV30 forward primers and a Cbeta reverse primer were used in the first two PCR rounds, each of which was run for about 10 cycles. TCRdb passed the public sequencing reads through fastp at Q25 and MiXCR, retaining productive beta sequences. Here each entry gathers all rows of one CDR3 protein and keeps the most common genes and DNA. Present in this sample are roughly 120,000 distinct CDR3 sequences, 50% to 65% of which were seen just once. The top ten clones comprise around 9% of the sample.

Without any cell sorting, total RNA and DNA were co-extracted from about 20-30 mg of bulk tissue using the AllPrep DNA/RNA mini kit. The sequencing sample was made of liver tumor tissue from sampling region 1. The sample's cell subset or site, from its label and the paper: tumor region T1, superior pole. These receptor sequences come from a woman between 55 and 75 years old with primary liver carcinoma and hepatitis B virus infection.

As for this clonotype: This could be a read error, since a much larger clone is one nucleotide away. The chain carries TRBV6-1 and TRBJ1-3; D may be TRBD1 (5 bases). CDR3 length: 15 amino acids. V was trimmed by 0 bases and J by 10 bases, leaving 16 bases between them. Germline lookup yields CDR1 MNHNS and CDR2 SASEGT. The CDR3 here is CASSEAGDYPGTIYF. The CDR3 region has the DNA TGTGCCAGCAGTGAAGCGGGGGACTACCCTGGAACCATATATTTT.

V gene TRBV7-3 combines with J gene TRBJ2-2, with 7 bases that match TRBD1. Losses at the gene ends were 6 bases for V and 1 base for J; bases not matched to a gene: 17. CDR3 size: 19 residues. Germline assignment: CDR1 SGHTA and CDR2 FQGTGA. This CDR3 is CASSQVSGTDIRNTGELFF. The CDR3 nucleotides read TGTGCCAGCAGTCAAGTTTCCGGGACAGATATTCGGAACACCGGGGAGCTGTTTTTT. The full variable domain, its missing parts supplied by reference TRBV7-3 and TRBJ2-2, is GAGVSQTPSNKVTEKGKYVELRCDPISGHTALYWYRQSLGQGPEFLIYFQGTGAADDSGLPNDRFFAVRPEGSVSTLKIQRTERGDSAVYLCASSQVSGTDIRNTGELFFGEGSRLTVL.

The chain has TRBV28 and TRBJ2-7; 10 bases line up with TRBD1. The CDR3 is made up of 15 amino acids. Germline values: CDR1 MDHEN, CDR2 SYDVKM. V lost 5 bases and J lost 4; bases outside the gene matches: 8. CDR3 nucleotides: TGTGCCAGCAGTCGATCCTGGACAGGGGGTTACGAGCAGTACTTC. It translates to CASSRSWTGGYEQYF.